This T cell receptor (beta chain) derives from a study of cytomegalovirus exposure and HLA in healthy donors. Study background: Findings of an earlier analysis included 90 million to 120 million unique TCR beta sequences from roughly 200 million T cells. HLA-typed donors were the source of about 85 million unique TCRs, which an early data release held. Findings and limits, study-wide: Cytomegalovirus status was reportedly diagnosed by the classifier with high sensitivity and specificity.

This CDR3 has 13 residues. V lost 2 bases and J 5 bases, leaving 10 bases between the germline ends. CDR1 is GTSNPN and CDR2 is SVGIG in the germline V gene (reference sequence). With 60 Vbeta and 13 Jbeta primers, the PCR was carried out. Study processing details: The authors later counted approximately 80 million unique TCR beta chains, 9.5 million to 11 million of them shared. Using immunoSEQ multiplex PCR, the repertoire was profiled, and TCRdb retains in-frame clones only, with some absent. V, J and clone size reflect that table, while D and trimming were determined from the DNA. The table lists 100,000 or so clones, 83% of them singletons, with under 6.5% in the top ten. A word on this clone: The antigen is unknown.

This clonotype was sampled from a man younger than 35 in good health and CMV-seronegative. V usage is TRBV30 and J usage is TRBJ1-5; unclear D gene. Source material: PBMCs. CDR3 nucleotide sequence: TGTGCCTGGAGTCGGACTGATCATCAGCCCCAGCATTTT. Translation: CAWSRTDHQPQHF.